Given below is one T cell receptor beta chain in context. This study enrolled people aged about 18 to 90 from about two dozen US geographic areas. The table came from immunoSEQ multiplex PCR; TCRdb's copy has only in-frame clones and leaves some out. The data contain hundreds of thousands of clones, 87% of them singletons. The data belong to a study of blood T cell repertoires in COVID-19. Germline V gene lookup returns CDR1 SGHTS and CDR2 YDEGEE. The CDR3 extends over 16 amino acids. The V end lost 2 bases, the J end lost 5 bases, and 16 bases lay between the germline ends. The sequenced sample was PBMCs or T cells enriched from blood (not recorded which). This sequence was found in a woman aged 18-29 years with acute COVID-19. This chain joins TRBV5-8 and TRBJ1-4; no definite D call. CDR3 coding DNA: TGTGCCAGCAGCTTAATCACGCGAACGTACAATGAAAAACTGTTTTTT. This sequence encodes CASSLITRTYNEKLFF.